This T cell receptor (beta chain) stems from a study of coeliac disease. The assay was immunoSEQ multiplex PCR, and TCRdb's table has in-frame clones only and misses some. The data contain roughly 4,700 clones, roughly 71% of them seen just once; the ten biggest clones take up approximately 14%. Sequencing used one aliquot of 500,000 to 550,000 cells per fraction. Per germline, CDR1 SQVTM and CDR2 ANQGSEA. Deletions cut 4 bases from V and 5 bases from J, with 8 bases between. The CDR3 sequence is 11 residues long. The chain links TRBV29-1 to TRBJ2-5, with a tentative D call TRBD1 (5 bases). Specimen: lymphocytes from the gut lamina propria. The sequence was collected from a woman in her thirties or forties. CDR3 loop: CSVGQGETQYF. The CDR3 DNA reads as TGCAGCGTTGGGCAGGGCGAGACCCAGTACTTC. The full variable domain, rest sourced from reference TRBV29-1 and TRBJ2-5, is SAVISQKPSRDICQRGTSLTIQCQVDSQVTMMFWYRQQPGQSLTLIATANQGSEATYESGFVIDKFPISRPNLTFSTLTVSNMSPEDSSIYLCSVGQGETQYFGPGTRLLVL.